These T cell receptor beta chains were read from a single sample in a study of blood T cell repertoires in COVID-19. The repertoire was sequenced with immunoSEQ multiplex PCR; TCRdb's copy has only in-frame clones and lacks some. This table has some 190,000 clones, more than 85% appearing once. Sequenced input: PBMCs or T cells enriched from blood (not recorded which). Receptors were obtained from a woman aged 40-49 years in a cohort exposed to, infected with or recovered from COVID-19 (not recorded which). Both conserved end residues are part of each CDR3. A D gene is named only where the DNA matches it firmly. Clone size is given for some rows only: seen once, a few or many times, or a class if the clone is expanded.

clone_size	d_call	v_call	j_call	cdr3_nt	cdr3_aa
-	-	TRBV2	TRBJ1-5	TGTGCCAGCAGCCCTCGGGTCCAGCCCCAGCATTTT	CASSPRVQPQHF
-	-	TRBV29-1	TRBJ2-5	TGCAGCGTGTACGGGACATTCTCACAAGAGACCCAGTACTTC	CSVYGTFSQETQYF
-	-	TRBV24-1	TRBJ1-2	TGTGCCACCAGTGGGGGCGGTCGTTATGGCTACACCTTC	CATSGGGRYGYTF
-	-	TRBV27	TRBJ2-7	TGTGCCAGCAGTTCGCCCGGTTACGAGCAGTACTTC	CASSSPGYEQYF
-	-	TRBV7-9	TRBJ2-3	TGTGCCAGCAGCTTAGCAGATAGCCAGACCACAGATACGCAGTATTTT	CASSLADSQTTDTQYF
-	TRBD2	TRBV25-1	TRBJ2-5	TGTGCCAGCAGTGAAGCGGGAGAAGAGACCCAGTACTTC	CASSEAGEETQYF
-	-	TRBV2	TRBJ2-3	TGTGCCAGCAGTGTGAGACTAAGCACAGATACGCAGTATTTT	CASSVRLSTDTQYF
once	TRBD1	TRBV27	TRBJ2-7	TGTGCCAGCAGTTTATTTGGAGGACAGGGCAAGTACTTC	CASSLFGGQGKYF
-	TRBD2	TRBV5-1	TRBJ2-3	TGCGCCAGCAAAAGCAGCGGGGGCACAGATACGCAGTATTTT	CASKSSGGTDTQYF
-	-	TRBV12-3/TRBV12-4	TRBJ2-7	TGTGCCAGCAGTTTGCGGTATTACGAGCAGTACTTC	CASSLRYYEQYF
-	TRBD1	TRBV19	TRBJ1-1	TGTGCCAGTAGTCCCGGACAGGGAGGCGCGAACACTGAAGCTTTCTTT	CASSPGQGGANTEAFF
once	-	TRBV5-1	TRBJ1-4	TGCGCCAAGAAGGGTGCAGGGAAGTCAACTAATGAAAAACTGTTTTTT	CAKKGAGKSTNEKLFF
-	TRBD2	TRBV9	TRBJ2-2	TGTGCCAGCAGCGGTAGCGGGAGGAACACCGGGGAGCTGTTTTTT	CASSGSGRNTGELFF
-	TRBD2	TRBV3-1/TRBV3-2	TRBJ2-1	TGTGCCAGCCTAGCGGGAGGGCCGGGGTCCTACAATGAGCAGTTCTTC	CASLAGGPGSYNEQFF
-	TRBD1	TRBV6-2/TRBV6-3	TRBJ1-6	TGTGCCAGCAGCCCTACAGGGGGTTATTCACCCCTCCACTTT	CASSPTGGYSPLHF
few	TRBD1	TRBV5-6	TRBJ1-3	TGTGCCAGCAGCTGGGGACAGGTCTTTACTGGAAACACCATATATTTT	CASSWGQVFTGNTIYF
-	TRBD1	TRBV27	TRBJ1-1	TGTGCCAGCAGTAATCACAGGGGGCATGGAACTATGAACACTGAAGCTTTCTTT	CASSNHRGHGTMNTEAFF
-	-	TRBV2	TRBJ2-2	TGTGCCAGCAGGATTCGGGGAGGTTTCACCGGGGAGCTGTTTTTT	CASRIRGGFTGELFF
-	TRBD2	TRBV9	TRBJ2-7	TGTGCCAGCAGCCCTGCCGGGACTAGCGGACCTTACGAGCAGTACTTC	CASSPAGTSGPYEQYF
-	-	TRBV11-2	TRBJ1-1	TGTGCCAGCAGCTTAGCTAGAACTGAAGCTTTCTTT	CASSLARTEAFF